These T cell receptor beta chains were read from a single sample in a study of control samples from healthy donors and cancer patients. The protocol was immunoSEQ multiplex PCR, while the TCRdb copy is restricted to in-frame clones and leaves out a portion. This table has about 190,000 clones, around 90% appearing once. The sequenced material came from blood. The origin of the receptors is a man younger than 40 in good health. Both conserved end residues are part of each CDR3.

len: 18
j_gene: TRBJ2-2
v_gene: TRBV5-1
CDR3aa: CASSLFQRGAANTGELFF

len: 14
j_gene: TRBJ2-3
v_gene: TRBV2
CDR3aa: CATYRGALTDTQYF

len: 15
j_gene: TRBJ2-7
v_gene: TRBV5-5
CDR3aa: CASSLAFRGAYEQYF

len: 15
j_gene: TRBJ2-5
v_gene: TRBV11-1
CDR3aa: CASSGDRLGIETQYF

len: 16
j_gene: TRBJ2-2
v_gene: TRBV24-1
CDR3aa: CATSEKRGGDTGELFF

len: 15
j_gene: TRBJ1-3
v_gene: TRBV11-2
CDR3aa: CASSSLDSSGNTIYF

len: 14
j_gene: TRBJ1-6
v_gene: TRBV5-4
CDR3aa: CASSATGYNSPLHF

len: 14
j_gene: TRBJ1-3
v_gene: TRBV3-1/TRBV3-2
CDR3aa: CASSQGDSGNTIYF

len: 16
j_gene: TRBJ1-6
v_gene: TRBV6-5
CDR3aa: CASSYGQGSYNSPLHF

len: 13
j_gene: TRBJ1-2
v_gene: TRBV12-3/TRBV12-4
CDR3aa: CASTPRGPYGYTF

len: 16
j_gene: TRBJ2-6
v_gene: TRBV6-1
CDR3aa: CASSDPGRTGANVLTF

len: 10
j_gene: TRBJ1-1
v_gene: TRBV2
CDR3aa: CASRQGEAFF

len: 16
j_gene: TRBJ1-1
v_gene: TRBV7-7
CDR3aa: CASRSGTPGPQSEAFF

len: 13
j_gene: TRBJ2-7
v_gene: TRBV9
CDR3aa: CASSVDGVYEQYF

len: 13
j_gene: TRBJ1-5
v_gene: TRBV30
CDR3aa: CAWDRVSNQPQHF

len: 16
j_gene: TRBJ2-3
v_gene: TRBV18
CDR3aa: CASSPPIRARTDTQYF

len: 16
j_gene: TRBJ2-1
v_gene: TRBV27
CDR3aa: CASSAYEGQLYNEQFF

len: 13
j_gene: TRBJ2-5
v_gene: TRBV5-6
CDR3aa: CASSIGPKETQYF

len: 17
j_gene: TRBJ1-3
v_gene: TRBV29-1
CDR3aa: CSVVGDRGVSSGNTIYF

len: 16
j_gene: TRBJ2-1
v_gene: TRBV9
CDR3aa: CASSAWDAAAYNEQFF

len: 14
j_gene: TRBJ1-6
v_gene: TRBV5-6
CDR3aa: CASSQQGVSSPLHF

len: 14
j_gene: TRBJ1-2
v_gene: TRBV6-6
CDR3aa: CASRETGRDYGYTF

len: 15
j_gene: TRBJ2-1
v_gene: TRBV7-2
CDR3aa: CASSLARASYNEQFF

len: 14
j_gene: TRBJ1-1
v_gene: TRBV6-5
CDR3aa: CASSFRGPQTEAFF

len: 13
j_gene: TRBJ2-5
v_gene: TRBV7-2
CDR3aa: CASSLRQRETQYF

len: 16
j_gene: TRBJ2-7
v_gene: TRBV21-1
CDR3aa: CASSKIRLRSSYEQYF

len: 15
j_gene: TRBJ2-7
v_gene: TRBV6-5
CDR3aa: CASSSPWDTTYEQYF

len: 15
j_gene: TRBJ2-5
v_gene: TRBV3-1/TRBV3-2
CDR3aa: CASSQDLRLVETQYF

len: 16
j_gene: TRBJ1-1
v_gene: TRBV6-6
CDR3aa: CASRLQLTGTNTEAFF

len: 13
j_gene: TRBJ1-2
v_gene: TRBV7-8
CDR3aa: CASSSPRGGGYTF

len: 15
j_gene: TRBJ1-2
v_gene: TRBV7-6
CDR3aa: CASSLGPTPVYGYTF

len: 12
j_gene: TRBJ2-5
v_gene: TRBV5-1
CDR3aa: CASSLLQETQYF

len: 12
j_gene: TRBJ1-2
v_gene: TRBV5-1
CDR3aa: CASTTDNYGYTF

len: 13
j_gene: TRBJ1-5
v_gene: TRBV4-1
CDR3aa: CASSQDPRRPQHF

len: 16
j_gene: TRBJ1-5
v_gene: TRBV7-6
CDR3aa: CASSPNARQGGEPQHF

len: 15
j_gene: TRBJ2-7
v_gene: TRBV7-3
CDR3aa: CASSFQKTGFGEQYF